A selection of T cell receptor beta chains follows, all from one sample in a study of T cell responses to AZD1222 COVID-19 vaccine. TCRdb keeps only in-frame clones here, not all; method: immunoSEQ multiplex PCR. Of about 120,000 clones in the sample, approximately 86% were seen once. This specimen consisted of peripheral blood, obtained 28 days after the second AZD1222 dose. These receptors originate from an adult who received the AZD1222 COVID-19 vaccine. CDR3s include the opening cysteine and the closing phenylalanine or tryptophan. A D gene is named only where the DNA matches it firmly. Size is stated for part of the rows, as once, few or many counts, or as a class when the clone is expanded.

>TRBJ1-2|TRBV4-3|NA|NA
CASSQGGRHGYTF
TGCGCCAGCAGCCAAGGGGGGCGGCATGGCTACACCTTC
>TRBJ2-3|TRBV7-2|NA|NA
CASSLFQEGFGGQYF
TGTGCCAGCAGCTTATTCCAGGAGGGGTTCGGAGGGCAGTATTTT
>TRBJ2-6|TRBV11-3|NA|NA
CASSHWTKPGANVLTF
TGTGCCAGCAGCCACTGGACAAAACCGGGGGCCAACGTCCTGACTTTC
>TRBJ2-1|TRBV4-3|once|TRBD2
CASSHGLAGIYNEQFF
TGCGCCAGCAGCCATGGACTAGCGGGGATTTACAATGAGCAGTTCTTC
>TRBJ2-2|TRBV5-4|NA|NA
CASSFLHAPGELFF
TGTGCCAGCAGCTTTCTACATGCTCCCGGGGAGCTGTTTTTT
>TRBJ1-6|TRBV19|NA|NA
CASSIDRGSPLHF
TGTGCCAGTAGTATAGACAGGGGCTCACCCCTCCACTTT
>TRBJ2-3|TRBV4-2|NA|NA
CASSQDRAPANTDTQYF
TGTGCCAGCAGCCAAGATAGGGCGCCCGCCAACACAGATACGCAGTATTTT
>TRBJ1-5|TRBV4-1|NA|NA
CASSHRDTSNQPQHF
TGCGCCAGCAGCCACCGGGACACCAGCAATCAGCCCCAGCATTTT
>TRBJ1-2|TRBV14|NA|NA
CASSQDLGGHGYTF
TGTGCCAGCAGCCAAGATTTGGGGGGTCACGGCTACACCTTC
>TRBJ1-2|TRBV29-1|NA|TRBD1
CSAKDGRAGGSWGYTF
TGCAGCGCTAAGGATGGCCGGGCAGGGGGAAGTTGGGGCTACACCTTC
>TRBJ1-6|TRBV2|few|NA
CASRVKVGNSPLHF
TGTGCCAGCAGGGTTAAGGTGGGGAATTCACCCCTCCACTTT
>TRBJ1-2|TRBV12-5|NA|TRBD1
CASGPTIETGASDGYTF
TGTGCTAGTGGTCCCACCATCGAGACAGGGGCTTCAGATGGCTACACCTTC
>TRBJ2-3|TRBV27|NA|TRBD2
CASSPMIGSGVRTDTQYF
TGTGCCAGCAGTCCCATGATTGGTAGCGGGGTGAGAACAGATACGCAGTATTTT
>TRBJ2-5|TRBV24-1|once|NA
CATSDPGRPRETQYF
TGTGCCACCAGTGACCCGGGACGGCCTCGGGAGACCCAGTACTTC